This T cell receptor (beta chain) was documented in a study of T cells after posttransplantation cyclophosphamide. Study observations and caveats: After PTCy, TRB diversity resembled that of CNI/methotrexate controls.

This clone was seen ten or more times. Its specificity is not known. Looked up from germline, CDR1 is SNHLY and CDR2 is FYNNEI. The J segment lost 2 bases and the V segment lost 4 bases, leaving 11 bases of the junction unmatched. The length of the CDR3 is 17 residues. Data came from immunoSEQ multiplex PCR; TCRdb stores just in-frame clones and leaves some out. Singletons are absent from the sample, which has tens of thousands of clones. This chain joins TRBV2 and TRBJ1-2; 9 bases map to TRBD1. What was sequenced was PBMCs. The receptor comes from a woman in her sixties or seventies in good health, CMV-negative, and a related stem cell transplant donor. The CDR3 nucleotides read TGTGCCAGCAGTGGCGACAGGGGGAGAAAGTCAAACTATGGCTACACCTTC. It codes for CASSGDRGRKSNYGYTF.